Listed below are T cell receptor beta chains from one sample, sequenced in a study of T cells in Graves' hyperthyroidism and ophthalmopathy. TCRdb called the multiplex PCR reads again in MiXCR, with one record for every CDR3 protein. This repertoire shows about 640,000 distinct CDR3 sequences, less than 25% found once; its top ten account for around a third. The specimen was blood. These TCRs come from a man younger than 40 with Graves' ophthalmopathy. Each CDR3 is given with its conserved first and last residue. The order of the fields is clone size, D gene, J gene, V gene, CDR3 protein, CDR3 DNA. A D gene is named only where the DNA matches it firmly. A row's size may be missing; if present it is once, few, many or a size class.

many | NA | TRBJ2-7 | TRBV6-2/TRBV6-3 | CASSYRLDRSSYEQYF | TGTGCCAGCAGTTACCGCCTTGACAGGAGCTCCTACGAGCAGTACTTC
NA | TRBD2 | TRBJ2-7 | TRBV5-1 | CASSSLASGGAYEQYF | TGCGCCAGCAGCTCCCTGGCTAGCGGGGGGGCCTACGAGCAGTACTTC
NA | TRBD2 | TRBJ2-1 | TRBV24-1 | CATSWAGLAGDEQFF | TGTGCCACTTCGTGGGCGGGACTAGCAGGCGATGAGCAGTTCTTC
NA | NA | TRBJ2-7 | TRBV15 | CATSRERESYEQYF | TGTGCCACCAGCAGAGAACGGGAGTCCTACGAGCAGTACTTC
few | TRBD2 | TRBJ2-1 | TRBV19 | CASSSGTSGRYEQFF | TGTGCCAGTAGTAGCGGGACTAGCGGGAGATATGAGCAGTTCTTC
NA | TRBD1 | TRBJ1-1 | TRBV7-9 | CASSSPGQGMAEAFF | TGTGCCAGCAGCTCTCCGGGACAGGGGATGGCTGAAGCTTTCTTT
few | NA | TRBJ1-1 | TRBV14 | CASSSGASMNTEAFF | TGTGCCAGCAGCTCAGGGGCTTCCATGAACACTGAAGCTTTCTTT
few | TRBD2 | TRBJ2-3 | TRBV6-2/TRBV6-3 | CASSYELAGVGTDTQYF | TGTGCCAGCAGTTACGAGTTAGCGGGAGTGGGTACAGATACGCAGTATTTT
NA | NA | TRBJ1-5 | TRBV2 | CASSLRDGRNPQHF | TGTGCCAGCAGCCTCCGGGACGGACGCAACCCCCAGCATTTT
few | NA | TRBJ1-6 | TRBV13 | CASSLGVARNSPLHF | TGTGCCAGCAGCTTAGGAGTGGCGCGTAATTCACCCCTCCACTTT
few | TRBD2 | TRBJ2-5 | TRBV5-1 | CASRGASGGQETQYF | TGCGCCAGCAGAGGGGCTAGCGGGGGACAAGAGACCCAGTACTTC
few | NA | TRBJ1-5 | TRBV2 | CASATEGHSNQPQHF | TGTGCCAGCGCGACGGAGGGACATAGCAATCAGCCCCAGCATTTT
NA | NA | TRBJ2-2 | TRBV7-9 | CASSFGADVEVGELFF | TGTGCCAGCAGCTTCGGGGCGGATGTTGAGGTCGGGGAGCTGTTTTTT
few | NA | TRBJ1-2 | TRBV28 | CASSVPQGYYGYTF | TGTGCCAGCAGCGTCCCGCAGGGCTACTATGGCTACACCTTC
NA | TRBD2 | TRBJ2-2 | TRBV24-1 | CATRGEGTNTGELFF | TGTGCCACCCGGGGGGAGGGGACGAACACCGGGGAGCTGTTTTTT
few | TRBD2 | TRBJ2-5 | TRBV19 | CASSSTPGLAPQETQYF | TGTGCCAGTAGTTCAACACCCGGACTAGCTCCCCAAGAGACCCAGTACTTC
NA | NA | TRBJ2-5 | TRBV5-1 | CASSSGHRSETQYF | TGCGCCAGCAGCTCAGGACATCGCTCTGAGACCCAGTACTTC
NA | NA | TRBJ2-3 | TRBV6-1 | CASSPGLATSTDTQYF | TGTGCCAGCAGCCCCGGGCTAGCTACTAGCACAGATACGCAGTATTTT
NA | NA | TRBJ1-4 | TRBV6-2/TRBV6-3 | CASSYSEATNEKLFF | TGTGCCAGCAGTTACTCTGAGGCGACTAATGAAAAACTGTTTTTT
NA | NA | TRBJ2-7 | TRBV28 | CASSPVRGGWAVSYEQYF | TGTGCCAGCAGCCCCGTTCGCGGCGGGTGGGCTGTCTCCTACGAGCAGTACTTC
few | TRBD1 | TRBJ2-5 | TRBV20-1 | CSASWDRGLETQYF | TGCAGTGCTAGCTGGGACAGGGGGCTTGAGACCCAGTACTTC
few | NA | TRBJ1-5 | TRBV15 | CATSSQNPYNQPQHF | TGTGCCACCAGCTCCCAAAACCCATACAATCAGCCCCAGCATTTT
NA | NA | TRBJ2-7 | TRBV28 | CASSPILARPPSYEQYF | TGTGCCAGCAGTCCGATACTTGCTAGGCCTCCTTCCTACGAGCAGTACTTC
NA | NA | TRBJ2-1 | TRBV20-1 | CSAGPPDYNEQFF | TGCAGTGCCGGTCCCCCAGACTACAATGAGCAGTTCTTC
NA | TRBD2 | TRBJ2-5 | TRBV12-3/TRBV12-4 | CASSPGLAGGPSYF | TGTGCCAGCAGCCCTGGACTAGCGGGAGGACCGTCGTACTTC
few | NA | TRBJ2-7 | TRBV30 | CAWSGLGSSYEQYF | TGTGCCTGGAGCGGACTGGGGAGCTCCTACGAGCAGTACTTC
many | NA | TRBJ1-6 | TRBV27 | CASSPSAGRLNSPLHF | TGTGCCAGCAGTCCGTCGGCAGGGAGGCTTAATTCACCCCTCCACTTT